These 3 T cell receptor beta chains share one sample of origin, sequenced in a study of T cells in Graves' hyperthyroidism and ophthalmopathy. Amplified TCR beta CDR3 regions derived from RNA transcripts. The HTBI primer set served for first-round RT-PCR of the TCR CDR3. MiXCR, run by TCRdb on the multiplex PCR reads, gives a single entry per CDR3 protein. The sample lists a few hundred thousand distinct CDR3 sequences, 18% occurring once. Material: blood. All receptors come from a woman aged 50 to 60 with Graves' hyperthyroidism.

The table lists this clonotype with many counts. The chain recombines TRBV28 with TRBJ1-1, with 8 bases aligning to TRBD1. There are 14 residues in the CDR3. Germline values: CDR1 MDHEN, CDR2 SYDVKM. J lost 5 bases, V lost 7 bases, and 9 bases had no gene match. Here the CDR3 reads CASIPRTGRTEAFF. The CDR3 DNA sequence: TGTGCCAGCATACCCAGGACAGGGAGGACTGAAGCTTTCTTT. Together with reference TRBV28 and TRBJ1-1, the CDR3 gives the full variable domain: DVKVTQSSRYLVKRTGEKVFLECVQDMDHENMFWYRQDPGLGLRLIYFSYDVKMKEKGDIPEGYSVSREKKERFSLILESASTNQTSMYLCASIPRTGRTEAFFGQGTRLTVV.

This clonotype was detected a few times. The rearrangement uses TRBV10-3 and TRBJ1-2, with no clear D. V gave up 6 bases and J gave up 0 bases, with 14 bases separating them. The CDR3 is 15 residues long. The germline CDR1 and CDR2 sequences are ENHRY and SYGVKD. The CDR3 reads CAIRITDQANYGYTF. The CDR3 nucleotides read TGTGCCATCAGGATCACGGATCAAGCTAACTATGGCTACACCTTC.

The chain uses TRBV16 and TRBJ1-1; 7 nucleotides match TRBD1. This CDR3 comprises 15 residues. V was pared by 4 bases and J by 3 bases, with 8 bases of the junction left unmatched. The germline CDR1 and CDR2 sequences are KGHSY and FQNENV. The CDR3, as DNA: TGTGCCAGCAGCCGGTACAGGGGTGCGCACACTGAAGCTTTCTTT. The encoded protein is CASSRYRGAHTEAFF.